This T cell receptor beta chain was captured in a study of T-cell reconstitution after alpha-beta-depleted transplantation in children. Ten or more counts support this clonotype. During its preparation, the TCRbeta library received unique molecular identifiers. A single record per CDR3 protein comes from TCRdb applying MiXCR to the PCR reads. The sample records more than 150,000 distinct CDR3 sequences, about 6.3% being singletons. The V gene lost 3 bases and the J gene lost 8 bases, with 12 bases spanning the gap. This CDR3 comprises 13 residues. The sequencing used PBMCs from the stem cell graft donor, collected from the stem cell graft. This receptor was obtained from a human donor who donated a stem cell graft to a child with Wiskott-Aldrich syndrome. The chain joins TRBV12-3 or TRBV12-4 to TRBJ2-3, with D perhaps TRBD1 (6 bases). The chain's CDR3 is CASSFERQATQYF. The CDR3 DNA follows: TGTGCCAGCAGTTTTGAAAGACAGGCTACGCAGTATTTT.